This T cell receptor (beta chain) was captured by sequencing in a study of blood T cell repertoires in COVID-19. Study-level information: Material from acute and convalescent COVID-19 was sourced from the United States, Italy and Spain. T cells, B-cell-depleted T cells, or PBMCs provided the cDNA or gDNA that served as material.

Under the authors' procedure: Estimation of nucleated cell counts relied on the amplification of reference gene primers. Data came from immunoSEQ multiplex PCR; TCRdb stores just in-frame clones and leaves some out. V and J calls and clone size are those listed in that table; D and trimming were worked out from the DNA. The sample shows 300,000 to 400,000 clones, around 86% of them seen only once. Individuals aged roughly 18 to 90 years were recruited from about two dozen US areas. The CDR3 loop spans 16 amino acids. Trimming shortened V by 6 bases and J by 5 bases, and 22 bases separated the two germline ends. Germline CDR1 is MDHEN and CDR2 is SYDVKM.

The receptor's source is a woman between 35 and 50 years old with acute COVID-19. The V call is TRBV28, the J call TRBJ1-2, with D possibly TRBD1 on 6 matching bases. What was sequenced was PBMCs or T cells enriched from blood (not recorded which). The CDR3 sequence: CASSPRQARGPYGYTF. CDR3 bases: TGTGCCAGCAGCCCACGACAGGCCCGAGGCCCTTATGGCTACACCTTC.